Listed below are T cell receptor beta chains from one sample, sequenced in a study of shared clonotypes between healthy human individuals. Repertoires were generated with immunoSEQ multiplex PCR, while TCRdb's copy carries only in-frame clones and drops some. The table shows hundreds of thousands of clones, with approximately 75% occurring only once. Source material: memory CD4+ T cells sorted from blood. The source is a woman in her twenties or thirties in good health. Each CDR3 is given with its conserved first and last residue. D genes are given only for firm matches. The size entry is marked missing in some rows and otherwise reads once, few, many or a size class.

d_call cdr3_length clone_size j_call v_call cdr3_nt cdr3_aa
. 13 . TRBJ2-1 TRBV7-6 TGTGCCAGCCACGGGGTTTCCTACAATGAGCAGTTCTTC CASHGVSYNEQFF
TRBD1 15 . TRBJ2-1 TRBV28 TGTGCCAGCAGCTCCGGCGGACAGGGGGTCTATGAGCAGTTCTTC CASSSGGQGVYEQFF
TRBD1 16 . TRBJ1-1 TRBV27 TGTGCCAGCAGTGTCCGGACAGGGTCGCAGAACACTGAAGCTTTCTTT CASSVRTGSQNTEAFF
. 14 . TRBJ2-7 TRBV19 TGTGCCAGTAGTAATCCGGCAGCTCCTTTGGAGCAGTACTTC CASSNPAAPLEQYF
. 18 . TRBJ2-6 TRBV19 TGTGCCAGTAGTATCTCCGGGACACCCATCTCTGGGGCCAACGTCCTGACTTTC CASSISGTPISGANVLTF
TRBD1 14 . TRBJ2-3 TRBV11-3 TGTGCCAGCAGTCGGACAGGGAGCACAGATACGCAGTATTTT CASSRTGSTDTQYF
TRBD1 15 . TRBJ1-2 TRBV19 TGTGCCAGTAGTAGGCGACAGGGTGATGCTGGTGGCTACACCTTC CASSRRQGDAGGYTF
. 17 . TRBJ1-2 TRBV5-1 TGCGCCAGCAGCGCGGGACGGCTCGGTATCCTAGGCTATGGCTACACCTTC CASSAGRLGILGYGYTF
TRBD2 15 . TRBJ2-1 TRBV7-9 TGTGCCAGCAGCTCCCGACTAGCGGCGTACAATGAGCAGTTCTTC CASSSRLAAYNEQFF
. 16 . TRBJ1-4 TRBV28 TGTGCCAGCAGTTCTTATGACGCTGCAACTAATGAAAAACTGTTTTTT CASSSYDAATNEKLFF
TRBD2 16 . TRBJ2-7 TRBV19 TGTGCCAGTAGTATAGCGGGACTAGCGGCCACCTACGAGCAGTACTTC CASSIAGLAATYEQYF
. 15 few TRBJ2-5 TRBV12-2 TGTGCAAGTCGCTTAGCGACGGGGGCCTGGGAGACCCAGTACTTC CASRLATGAWETQYF
. 15 . TRBJ2-7 TRBV29-1 TGCAGCGTTGTGGGAGGGGGAGGGCTGTTCGACGAGCAGTACTTC CSVVGGGGLFDEQYF
TRBD2 13 . TRBJ2-2 TRBV5-1 TGCGCCAGCGGCGCTAGCGGGCCCGGGGAGCTGTTTTTT CASGASGPGELFF
. 13 . TRBJ2-7 TRBV27 TGTGCCAGCAGTTTATGGGGGCTCGACGAGCAGTACTTC CASSLWGLDEQYF
. 18 . TRBJ1-4 TRBV28 TGTGCCAGCAGTCCCCCGGGCGCCCGGTCTAGGGCCAATGAAAAACTGTTTTTT CASSPPGARSRANEKLFF
. 14 . TRBJ1-2 TRBV4-1 TGCGCCAGCAGCCAAGACAGGGGAAAAAGTGGCTACACCTTC CASSQDRGKSGYTF
TRBD2 13 . TRBJ2-7 TRBV7-8 TGTGCCAGCAGCTTAGGGGAGGGGCGCGAGCAGTACTTC CASSLGEGREQYF
. 16 once TRBJ2-2 TRBV28 TGTGCCAGCCTTGGACCCTCGGTAGTTTACACCGGGGAGCTGTTTTTT CASLGPSVVYTGELFF
TRBD2 14 . TRBJ2-7 TRBV4-2 TGTGCCAGCAGCCCCAAGCGGGGATCCTACGAGCAGTACTTC CASSPKRGSYEQYF
. 15 . TRBJ1-1 TRBV28 TGTGCCAGCAGTTTTGGGCTGGGGATCGACACTGAAGCTTTCTTT CASSFGLGIDTEAFF
. 14 . TRBJ1-2 TRBV30 TGTGCCTGGAGTGTGGCAGTACCTAACTATGGCTACACCTTC CAWSVAVPNYGYTF
. 17 . TRBJ2-1 TRBV25-1 TGTGCCAGCAGTGACCTAGGGCGAGGGGGAACTTACAATGAGCAGTTCTTC CASSDLGRGGTYNEQFF
. 13 . TRBJ1-2 TRBV6-1 TGTGCCAGCACCGAGGGGGGACCCTATGGCTACACCTTC CASTEGGPYGYTF
. 17 . TRBJ2-7 TRBV5-1 TGCGCCAGCAGCTTTAAAACAGGGATCGACGGAGAATACGAGCAGTACTTC CASSFKTGIDGEYEQYF
. 16 . TRBJ2-1 TRBV15 TGTGCCACCAGCAGAGATAAGGCTAGCGCCTACAATGAGCAGTTCTTC CATSRDKASAYNEQFF
. 18 . TRBJ2-2 TRBV7-6 TGTGCCAGCAGCCTAAGAGGCCTCCCGGCTGCAAACACCGGGGAGCTGTTTTTT CASSLRGLPAANTGELFF
TRBD1 16 . TRBJ2-7 TRBV6-5 TGTGCCAGCAGTTACCAACCCGGGACAGGGGGCTACGAGCAGTACTTC CASSYQPGTGGYEQYF
. 15 . TRBJ2-2 TRBV14 TGTGCCAGCAACCCCGGGACCGGGGGCACCGGGGAGCTGTTTTTT CASNPGTGGTGELFF
. 14 . TRBJ1-5 TRBV16 TGTGCCAGCAGCCGTCGTAATAGCAATCAGCCCCAGCATTTT CASSRRNSNQPQHF
TRBD1 14 . TRBJ1-3 TRBV29-1 TGCAGCGCCCACCGGACAGGGGTTGGAAACACCATATATTTT CSAHRTGVGNTIYF
. 14 . TRBJ2-3 TRBV19 TGTGCCAGTAGTATGTCAACGGTGGCAGATACGCAGTATTTT CASSMSTVADTQYF
. 16 . TRBJ2-7 TRBV6-5 TGTGCCAGCAGTTACTCGATCTATCCGAGTGGGTACGAGCAGTACTTC CASSYSIYPSGYEQYF
. 14 . TRBJ1-1 TRBV14 TGTGCCAGCAGCCAATTCAGGGAGAACACTGAAGCTTTCTTT CASSQFRENTEAFF
. 14 many TRBJ1-2 TRBV19 TGTGCCTCAACCTCCAGGGCGTCCAACTATGGCTACACCTTC CASTSRASNYGYTF
TRBD1 16 once TRBJ1-1 TRBV11-2 TGTGCCAGCAGCTCGGCCCGTAGGGGGCGGTTAGGCGGAGCTTTCTTT CASSSARRGRLGGAFF
. 16 . TRBJ2-7 TRBV4-2 TGTGCCAGCAGCCAGGACGGGACTGGGACTCTTCGGGAGCAGTACTTC CASSQDGTGTLREQYF
. 13 . TRBJ2-1 TRBV10-1 TGCGCCAGCACCCCGGGCCCTTACAATGAGCAGTTCTTC CASTPGPYNEQFF
. 13 . TRBJ1-1 TRBV27 TGTGCCAGCAGTTTAACGGGGCTGGGTGAAGCTTTCTTT CASSLTGLGEAFF
TRBD2 18 . TRBJ2-1 TRBV19 TGTGCCAGTAGTATAGCACCTCGACTAGCGGGTCCTGGTCATGAGCAGTTCTTC CASSIAPRLAGPGHEQFF
. 13 few TRBJ2-7 TRBV10-3 TGTGCCATCAAGGACGGGCTCTCCTACGAGCAGTACTTC CAIKDGLSYEQYF
. 15 . TRBJ2-1 TRBV14 TGTGCCAGCAGCCAAGTTCTGGGGGAGTACAATGAGCAGTTCTTC CASSQVLGEYNEQFF
. 13 . TRBJ2-7 TRBV5-1 TGCGCCAGCAGCTTGGGTGACACCTACGAGCAGTACTTC CASSLGDTYEQYF
TRBD1 18 . TRBJ2-7 TRBV7-8 TGTGCCAGCAGCTTAGCTAGAAGGGGACAGGGGAAATCCTACGAGCAGTACTTC CASSLARRGQGKSYEQYF
. 16 . TRBJ1-5 TRBV6-1 TGTGCCAGCAGTGAAACGTCAGGCGGAGGCCTTCAGCCCCAGCATTTT CASSETSGGGLQPQHF
. 17 . TRBJ1-3 TRBV27 TGTGCCAGCAGTTTATTAACGCCACGGGTATCTGGAAACACCATATATTTT CASSLLTPRVSGNTIYF
TRBD1 15 . TRBJ2-7 TRBV19 TGTGCCAGTAGCGACGCCGGGACAGGGCTCTACGAGCAGTACTTC CASSDAGTGLYEQYF
TRBD2 18 . TRBJ2-7 TRBV7-8 TGTGCCAGCAGCTTACGGACTAGCGGGAACCCCGGGGCCTACGAGCAGTACTTC CASSLRTSGNPGAYEQYF
. 12 . TRBJ2-7 TRBV19 TGTGCCAGTAGTATGACGCAATACGAGCAGTACTTC CASSMTQYEQYF
. 14 . TRBJ2-3 TRBV7-8 TGTGCCAGCAAAGGGCGGGAAGGGGCAGATACGCAGTATTTT CASKGREGADTQYF
. 14 . TRBJ1-1 TRBV10-3 TGTGCCATCAGTGAGGAGGTTGCGAACGGTGAAGCTTTCTTT CAISEEVANGEAFF
. 13 . TRBJ1-1 TRBV27 TGTGCCAGCCGGGACACCATGAACACTGAAGCTTTCTTT CASRDTMNTEAFF
. 16 once TRBJ2-1 TRBV7-2 TGTGCCAGCAGAAGAACAGCGTTAGTGGCGCGCACGGAGCAGTTCTTC CASRRTALVARTEQFF